One and the same sample provided the 27 T cell receptor beta chains below, sequenced in a study of blood T cell repertoires in COVID-19. Clones were sequenced by immunoSEQ multiplex PCR, and TCRdb holds only the in-frame ones, with some missing. This table has over 60,000 clones, about 86% appearing once. The sample was peripheral blood. Every receptor here comes from a man in his forties with acute or convalescent COVID-19.

This clone came up a few times. The chain employs TRBV4-1 and TRBJ1-4; 8 bases agree with TRBD1. CDR1 and CDR2 from the germline V gene are MGHRA and YSYEKL. The V segment lost 1 base and the J segment 4 bases; nucleotides outside the gene matches: 11. There are 18 residues in the CDR3. CDR3: CASSQGQGATLYNEKLFF. DNA for the CDR3: TGCGCCAGCAGCCAAGGTCAGGGGGCGACTCTCTATAATGAAAAACTGTTTTTT.

The chain recombines TRBV6-5 with TRBJ2-7; TRBD2 might be the D (6 bases). Trimming pared 5 bases from V and 6 bases from J, leaving 8 bases between. This CDR3 spans 11 amino acids. Germline CDR1 is MNHEY and CDR2 is SVGAGI. The CDR3 protein is CASSPGSEQYF. CDR3 in DNA: TGTGCCAGCAGTCCCGGGAGCGAGCAGTACTTC.

The chain has TRBV2 and TRBJ2-2; a possible D gene is TRBD2 (5 bases). CDR3 length: 16 amino acids. Germline loops: CDR1 SNHLY, CDR2 FYNNEI. V was shortened by 7 bases and J by 0 bases, with 15 bases between the two germline ends. CDR3 nucleotide sequence: TGTGCCAGCACCCAGGAGAGGGATGCGAACACCGGGGAGCTGTTTTTT. Translated, it gives CASTQERDANTGELFF.

This clone was detected only once. The CDR3 region has the DNA TGTGCCAGCAGTGAAAAATTGGGGGCCTATGGCTACACCTTC. Protein: CASSEKLGAYGYTF. The gene calls are TRBV25-1 and TRBJ1-2; tentatively, D is TRBD1 (6 bases). Germline CDR1 and CDR2: MGHDK and SYGVNS. With 2 bases removed from V and 4 bases from J, the gap between germline ends came to 11 bases. This CDR3 is 14 amino acids long.

This rearrangement joins TRBV5-1 to TRBJ2-3; 11 nucleotides line up with TRBD2. Germline V gives CDR1 SGHRS, CDR2 YFSETQ. V lost 3 bases, J lost 2 bases, and 2 bases stayed unmatched. This CDR3 is built from 15 residues. CDR3 nucleotides: TGCGCCAGCAGCTATAGCGGGGGGGTCACAGATACGCAGTATTTT. Translation: CASSYSGGVTDTQYF.

The chain couples TRBV30 to TRBJ1-2; 8 bases line up with TRBD1. Per the germline V gene, CDR1 is GTSNPN and CDR2 is SVGIG (reference sequence). The V gene end was trimmed by 1 base and the J gene end by 6 bases; junction bases not matched to a gene: 1. The CDR3 spans 12 residues. CDR3 DNA sequence: TGTGCCTGGAGTGGGACAGGGAATGGCTACACCTTC. As protein: CAWSGTGNGYTF.

This sequence joins TRBV19 and TRBJ1-1; D is ambiguous. CDR1 is LNHDA and CDR2 is SQIVND in the germline V gene (reference sequence). Trimming shortened V by 7 bases and J by 7 bases, and 19 bases separated the two germline ends. The CDR3 has 14 amino acids. CDR3 region: CASTAQVARNEAFF. The CDR3 nucleotides are TGTGCCAGTACAGCCCAGGTAGCGAGAAATGAAGCTTTCTTT.

This clone was detected only once. The V and J genes are TRBV30 and TRBJ2-7, with 8 bases matching TRBD2. CDR3 length: 14 residues. Trimming at V came to 2 bases and at J to 1 base, leaving 4 bases not matched to a gene. Looked up from germline, CDR1 is GTSNPN and CDR2 is SVGIG (reference sequence). CDR3 bases: TGTGCCTGGAGTATAACTAGCGGATCCTACGAGCAGTACTTC. It yields the protein CAWSITSGSYEQYF. Based on the CDR3 plus reference TRBV30 and TRBJ2-7, the full variable domain is SQTIHQWPATLVQPVGSPLSLECTVEGTSNPNLYWYRQAAGRGLQLLFYSVGIGQISSEVPQNLSASRPQDRQFILSSKKLLLSDSGFYLCAWSITSGSYEQYFGPGTRLTVT.

V usage is TRBV30 and J usage is TRBJ2-1; 7 nucleotides line up with TRBD1. The V and J ends lost 3 bases and 2 bases, in that order; junction bases with no gene match: 7. This CDR3 is 15 amino acids long. The germline gives CDR1 GTSNPN, CDR2 SVGIG (reference sequence). The CDR3: CAWRAPGQPYNEQFF. CDR3 bases: TGTGCCTGGAGAGCCCCGGGACAGCCCTACAATGAGCAGTTCTTC.

The rearrangement joins TRBV7-8 to TRBJ1-4; D is unclear. Germline assignment: CDR1 SGHVS and CDR2 FQNEAQ. The CDR3 loop spans 12 amino acids. The V and J ends lost 5 bases and 6 bases respectively, with 7 bases between them. The CDR3 region is CASSRPYEKLFF. The CDR3 nucleotides are TGTGCCAGCAGCCGCCCCTATGAAAAACTGTTTTTT.

The CDR3 DNA is TGTGCCAGTAGGCTATCGGGACGGTCGACAGGGAATGAGCAGTTCTTC. Protein sequence: CASRLSGRSTGNEQFF. V gene TRBV19 combines with J gene TRBJ2-1; TRBD1 matches 7 bases. The junction had 15 bases not matched to a gene; V was cut back by 6 bases and J by 7 bases. Per germline, CDR1 LNHDA and CDR2 SQIVND (reference sequence). The CDR3 extends over 16 amino acids. The variable domain in full, with the rest retrieved from reference TRBV19 and TRBJ2-1, is DGGITQSPKYLFRKEGQNVTLSCEQNLNHDAMYWYRQDPGQGLRLIYYSQIVNDFQKGDIAEGYSVSREKKESFPLTVTSAQKNPTAFYLCASRLSGRSTGNEQFFGPGTRLTVL.

J is TRBJ2-3 and V is TRBV5-5; 9 bases are a match to TRBD2. CDR1 SGHKS and CDR2 YYEKEE come from the germline V gene (reference sequence). This CDR3 is built from 16 residues. After removal of 0 bases from V and 0 bases from J, the junction contained 2 bases not matched to a gene. As DNA, the CDR3 is TGTGCCAGCAGCTTGGCCAGCGGGGGGAGCACAGATACGCAGTATTTT. Its translation: CASSLASGGSTDTQYF.

The gene calls are TRBV4-2 and TRBJ1-1; no clear D. This CDR3 is 16 amino acids long. V lost 1 base to trimming and J lost 0 bases, with 12 bases between them. Germline values: CDR1 LGHNA, CDR2 YNFKEQ. The CDR3 loop reads CASSQVNKAMNTEAFF. In DNA form, the CDR3 reads TGTGCCAGCAGCCAAGTTAATAAAGCAATGAACACTGAAGCTTTCTTT.

The chain joins TRBV2 to TRBJ1-1, with 7 bases that match TRBD1. Germline values: CDR1 SNHLY, CDR2 FYNNEI. This CDR3 contains 15 residues. The V segment lost 5 bases and the J segment 1 base; nucleotides outside the gene matches: 7. The CDR3 protein is CASSIRQGPNTEAFF. The CDR3 DNA sequence: TGTGCCAGCAGTATCCGACAGGGCCCGAACACTGAAGCTTTCTTT.

This chain joins TRBV11-2 and TRBJ1-1, with D uncertain. V dropped 1 base and J dropped 0 bases, with 9 bases sitting between them. In germline, CDR1 is SGHAT, CDR2 FQNNGV. This CDR3 spans 15 amino acids. CDR3 coding DNA: TGTGCCAGCAGCTTAGGCCTAATAATGAACACTGAAGCTTTCTTT. Residues: CASSLGLIMNTEAFF.

This chain uses TRBV20-1 with TRBJ1-1, with 9 bases lining up with TRBD1. Germline CDR1 is DFQATT and CDR2 is SNEGSKA (reference sequence). The length of the CDR3 is 11 residues. The V segment lost 6 bases and the J segment 6 bases; nucleotides outside the gene matches: 2. The CDR3 DNA follows: TGCAGTGCCAACAGGGGGCCTGAAGCTTTCTTT. This sequence encodes CSANRGPEAFF.

The rearrangement joins TRBV20-1 to TRBJ2-1; TRBD1 might be the D (6 bases). V lost 5 bases to trimming and J lost 10 bases, with 12 bases between them. The CDR3 consists of 11 residues. Germline lookup yields CDR1 DFQATT and CDR2 SNEGSKA (reference sequence). The CDR3 reads CSAPDSSEQFF. CDR3 nucleotides: TGCAGTGCTCCGGACAGCTCAGAGCAGTTCTTC.

The V call is TRBV18, the J call TRBJ2-2, with 8 bases aligning to TRBD1. V dropped 1 base and J dropped 0; count of bases not matched to a gene: 7. Germline V CDR1 and CDR2: KGHSH, LQKENI. The CDR3 covers 18 residues. The CDR3 protein is CASSPRGQAYTNTGELFF. In DNA, the CDR3 is TGTGCCAGCTCACCACGGGGACAGGCCTACACGAACACCGGGGAGCTGTTTTTT.

In DNA, the CDR3 is TGTGCCAGCTCACCACAGGCAGGGGTGGATACGCAGTATTTT. Encoded protein: CASSPQAGVDTQYF. The gene calls are TRBV18 and TRBJ2-3; D possibly corresponds to TRBD1 (6 bases). Trimming took off 1 base at V and 6 bases at J, with 11 bases between the two ends. The CDR3 covers 14 residues. Germline CDR1 reads KGHSH; CDR2 reads LQKENI.

The genes are TRBV24-1 and TRBJ2-1, with 9 bases fitting TRBD2. Trimming at V came to 0 bases and at J to 7 bases, leaving 3 bases not matched to a gene. The CDR3 runs 15 residues. CDR1 and CDR2 from the germline V gene are KGHDR and SFDVKD. This chain's CDR3 is CATSDLRGGANEQFF. The CDR3, as DNA: TGTGCCACCAGTGATTTGCGCGGGGGGGCAAATGAGCAGTTCTTC.

J is TRBJ2-1 and V is TRBV10-3, with TRBD2 matching over 7 bases. CDR1 is ENHRY, CDR2 SYGVKD, per germline. The CDR3 spans 15 residues. J gave up 2 bases and V 3 bases, and 4 bases lay outside the gene matches. CDR3: CAISEASGAYNEQFF. The CDR3 region has the DNA TGTGCCATCAGTGAAGCTAGCGGAGCCTACAATGAGCAGTTCTTC.

With regard to this clone: Sequence at one end of the junction differs from germline and may be a read error. The chain couples TRBV9 to TRBJ2-1; D remains unclear. The length of the CDR3 is 14 residues. Germline CDR1 reads SGDLS; CDR2 reads YYNGEE. Here the CDR3 DNA reads TGTGCCAGCAGCGTAGGTTCCTCCCACAATGAGCAGTTCTTC. As protein: CASSVGSSHNEQFF.

The chain recombines TRBV9 with TRBJ2-3; D remains unclear. The ends were cut back, 3 bases at V and 5 bases at J, with 19 bases in the middle. The germline V gene encodes CDR1 SGDLS and CDR2 YYNGEE. The CDR3 is 16 amino acids. In DNA form, the CDR3 reads TGTGCCAGCAGCGCCCCGACTCTCCCTGATAGAGATACGCAGTATTTT. This encodes CASSAPTLPDRDTQYF.

V is TRBV5-4 and J is TRBJ1-2; no clear D gene. Germline CDR1 SGHNT, CDR2 YYREEE (reference sequence). Trimming stripped 4 bases from V and 9 bases from J, with 13 bases between. The CDR3 covers 12 residues. The CDR3 region has the DNA TGTGCCAGCAGCGGAGCAAAGAGGAGCTACACCTTC. Amino acid sequence: CASSGAKRSYTF.

The chain links TRBV4-1 to TRBJ1-1; D is undetermined. Trimming stripped 3 bases from V and 1 base from J, with 9 bases between. Germline V gives CDR1 MGHRA, CDR2 YSYEKL. The CDR3 spans 14 residues. Written as DNA, the CDR3 is TGCGCCAGCAGCCAGACGACGGGGAACACTGAAGCTTTCTTT. Translation gives CASSQTTGNTEAFF.

The chain combines TRBV5-1 with TRBJ2-2, with 7 bases fitting TRBD2. The V gene's germline CDR1 is SGHRS and CDR2 YFSETQ. The CDR3 runs to 18 residues. J gave up 4 bases and V 2 bases, and 14 bases lay outside the gene matches. The chain's CDR3 is CASSFGPTAGASTGELFF. In DNA, the CDR3 is TGCGCCAGCAGCTTTGGTCCTACGGCGGGAGCTTCCACCGGGGAGCTGTTTTTT.

The chain employs TRBV7-8 and TRBJ1-6; 7 bases are shared with TRBD1. The junction had 8 bases not matched to a gene; V was cut back by 5 bases and J by 10 bases. The CDR3 covers 14 residues. Germline lookup yields CDR1 SGHVS and CDR2 FQNEAQ. In nucleotides, the CDR3 is TGTGCCAGCAGCCGAGACAGGGTTGGGTCACCCCTCCACTTT. Its protein is CASSRDRVGSPLHF. Drawing the rest from reference TRBV7-8 and TRBJ1-6, the complete variable domain is GAGVSQSPRYKVAKRGQDVALRCDPISGHVSLFWYQQALGQGPEFLTYFQNEAQLDKSGLPSDRFFAERPEGSVSTLKIQRTQQEDSAVYLCASSRDRVGSPLHFGNGTRLTVT.